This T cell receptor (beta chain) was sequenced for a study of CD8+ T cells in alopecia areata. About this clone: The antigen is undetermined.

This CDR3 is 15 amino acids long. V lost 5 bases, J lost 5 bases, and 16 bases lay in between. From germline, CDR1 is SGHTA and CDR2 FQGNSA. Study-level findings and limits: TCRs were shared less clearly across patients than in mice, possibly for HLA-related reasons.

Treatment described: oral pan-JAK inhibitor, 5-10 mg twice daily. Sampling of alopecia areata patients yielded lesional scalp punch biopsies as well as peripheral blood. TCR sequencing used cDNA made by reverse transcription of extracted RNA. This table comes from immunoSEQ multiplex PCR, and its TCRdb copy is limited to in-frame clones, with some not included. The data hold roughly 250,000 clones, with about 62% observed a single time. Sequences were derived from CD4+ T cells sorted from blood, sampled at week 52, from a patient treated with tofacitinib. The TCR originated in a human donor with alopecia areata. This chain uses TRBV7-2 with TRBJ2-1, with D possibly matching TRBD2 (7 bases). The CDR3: CASSLFRGANNEQFF. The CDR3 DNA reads TGTGCCAGCAGCCTGTTTCGGGGGGCTAACAATGAGCAGTTCTTC.